The 5 T cell receptor beta chains presented below share a single source sample, sequenced in a study of regulatory T cells in long-lasting Graves disease. The time point is: newly diagnosed GD, antithyroid drugs for less than 3 months. From PBMCs, RNA was extracted and then used to make the TCR library. Both iRepertoire HTBI primers and Arm-PCR of CDR3 regions were used to build the TCR beta libraries. One entry per CDR3 protein, called by TCRdb with MiXCR from the multiplex PCR reads. The sample holds under 300,000 distinct CDR3 sequences; about 17% are singletons and the top ten take about 20%. The sequencing here drew on peripheral blood mononuclear cells (PBMCs), taken at new diagnosis, from a patient treated with antithyroid drugs. Every receptor here comes from a female donor with Graves disease.

There are a few counts of this clonotype. The chain couples TRBV20-1 to TRBJ2-1; D remains unclear. The CDR3 is made up of 11 amino acids. The V gene lost 0 bases and the J gene lost 8 bases, with 5 bases spanning the gap. Germline CDR1 reads DFQATT; CDR2 reads SNEGSKA (reference sequence). The CDR3 protein is CSARDQHEQFF. The CDR3 DNA reads as TGCAGTGCTAGAGATCAGCATGAGCAGTTCTTC.

This clonotype was observed a few times. Since a much larger clone is just one base distant, this may be a read error. The V call is TRBV24-1, the J call TRBJ2-1; D call uncertain. This CDR3 spans 12 amino acids. Germline V gene data show CDR1 as KGHDR and CDR2 as SFDVKD. The V and J ends lost 7 bases and 6 bases respectively, with 9 bases between them. This CDR3 reads CATSVGRNEQFF. CDR3 coding DNA: TGTGCCACCAGCGTGGGCCGCAATGAGCAGTTCTTC.

This clonotype showed up many times. The chain combines TRBV6-1 with TRBJ2-1; TRBD2 aligns across 8 bases. The CDR3 has 15 amino acids. Germline V gene sequence: CDR1 MNHNS, CDR2 SASEGT. V was pared by 1 base and J by 2 bases, with 1 base of the junction left unmatched. The CDR3 protein is CASSEGGLAYNEQFF. The CDR3 nucleotides are TGTGCCAGCAGTGAAGGGGGACTAGCCTACAATGAGCAGTTCTTC.

The table lists this clonotype with many counts. The gene calls are TRBV10-3 and TRBJ2-3, with TRBD2 matching over 7 bases. The germline gives CDR1 ENHRY, CDR2 SYGVKD. The length of the CDR3 is 18 residues. V shed 4 bases, J shed 1 base, and the junction held 14 bases outside the gene matches. The CDR3 DNA is TGTGCCATCAGTGTAACTTCTCCGACTAGCTGGGGCACAGATACGCAGTATTTT. This translates into CAISVTSPTSWGTDTQYF.

This clonotype was recorded many times. V and J are TRBV30 and TRBJ1-1, with D perhaps TRBD1 (5 bases). Germline V CDR1 and CDR2: GTSNPN, SVGIG (reference sequence). CDR3 length: 13 residues. Trimming stripped 1 base from V and 1 base from J, with 7 bases between. The CDR3 region has the DNA TGTGCCTGGAGTGGCAGGGAGAACACTGAAGCTTTCTTT. Its translation is CAWSGRENTEAFF.